One T cell receptor (beta chain) is described in this entry. The antigen is undetermined. This CDR3 spans 14 amino acids. Trimming cost V 1 base and J 3 bases, with 10 bases left between them. CDR1 is LGHNT and CDR2 is FRNRAP in the germline V gene. The sample belongs to a study of identical twins. TCRdb ran MiXCR on the 5' RACE reads and lists one entry per CDR3 protein. This sample has hundreds of thousands of distinct CDR3 sequences, with around a sixth found just once. Findings and limits, study-wide: The presence of invariant MAIT and iNKT cells could partly confound analyses of zero-insertion sequences. Excess low generation probability was seen in twin-shared out-of-frame alpha sequences.

The sample also formed part of further work on T cells expressing NK-cell markers. Per that paper: Seven HCMV-seropositive donors and one seronegative donor made up the eight sequenced donors.

Material: PBMCs. The rearrangement links TRBV12-5 to TRBJ2-7; TRBD1 is a possible D gene (5 bases). The sequence derives from a young woman in good health. The CDR3 is CASGLGGRYYEQYF. The DNA of the CDR3 is TGTGCTAGTGGTTTGGGGGGCCGTTACTACGAGCAGTACTTC.